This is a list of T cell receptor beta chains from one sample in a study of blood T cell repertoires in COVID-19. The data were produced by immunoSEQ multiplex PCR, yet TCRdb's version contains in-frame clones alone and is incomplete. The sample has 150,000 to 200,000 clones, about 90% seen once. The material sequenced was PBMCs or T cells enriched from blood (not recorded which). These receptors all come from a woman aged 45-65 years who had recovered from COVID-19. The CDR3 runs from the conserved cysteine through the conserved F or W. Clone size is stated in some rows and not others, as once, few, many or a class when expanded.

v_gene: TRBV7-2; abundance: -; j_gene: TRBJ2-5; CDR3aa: CASSFLSTVRETQYF
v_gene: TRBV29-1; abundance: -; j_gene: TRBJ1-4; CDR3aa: CSVEQVEKLFF
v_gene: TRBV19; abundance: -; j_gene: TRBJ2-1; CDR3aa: CASSRLAGGVNEQFF
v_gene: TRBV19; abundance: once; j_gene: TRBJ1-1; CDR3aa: CASSPHPGQDLNTEAFF
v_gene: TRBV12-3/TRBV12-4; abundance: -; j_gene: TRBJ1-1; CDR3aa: CASRPVNTEAFF
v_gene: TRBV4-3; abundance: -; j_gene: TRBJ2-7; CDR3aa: CASSQGAYSYEQYF
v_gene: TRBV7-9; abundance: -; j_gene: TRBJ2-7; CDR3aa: CASSSTLGGTSEYF
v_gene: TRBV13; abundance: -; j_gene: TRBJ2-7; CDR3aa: CASSFNVGQGIDEQYF
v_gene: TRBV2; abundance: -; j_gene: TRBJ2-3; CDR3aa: CASSGKADLSTDTQYF
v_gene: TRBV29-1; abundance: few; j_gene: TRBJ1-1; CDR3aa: CSVSDSYTEAFF
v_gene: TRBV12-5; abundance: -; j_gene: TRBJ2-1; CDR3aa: CASGSGQGNEQFF
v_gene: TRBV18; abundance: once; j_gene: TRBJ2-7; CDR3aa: CASSPIPLLAGGSYEQYF
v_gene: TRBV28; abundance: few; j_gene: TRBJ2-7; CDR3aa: CASSLFSGTGAYEQYF
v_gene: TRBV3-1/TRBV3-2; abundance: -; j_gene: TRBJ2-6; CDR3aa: CASSQDTLLAGIKSGANVLTF
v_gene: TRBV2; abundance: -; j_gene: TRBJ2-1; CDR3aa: CASSASGHNEQFF
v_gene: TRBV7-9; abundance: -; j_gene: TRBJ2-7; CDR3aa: CASRIAGVYEQYF
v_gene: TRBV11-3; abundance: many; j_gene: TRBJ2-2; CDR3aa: CASSLPPGSTGELFF
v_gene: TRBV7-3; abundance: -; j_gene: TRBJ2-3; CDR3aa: CASSSQAGDTQYF
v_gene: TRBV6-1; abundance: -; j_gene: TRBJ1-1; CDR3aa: CASSEVWGLDGTEAFF
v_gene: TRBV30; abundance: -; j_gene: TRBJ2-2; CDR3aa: CAWRGLAGAGELFF
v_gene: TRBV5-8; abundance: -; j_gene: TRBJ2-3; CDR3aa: CASSPIAGGVGDTQYF
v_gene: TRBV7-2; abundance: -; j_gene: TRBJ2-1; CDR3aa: CASSSPGNEQFF
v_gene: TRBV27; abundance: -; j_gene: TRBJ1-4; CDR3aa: CASSLSGSRVATNEKLFF
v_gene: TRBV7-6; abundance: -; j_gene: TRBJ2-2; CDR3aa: CASSSLGQTGELFF
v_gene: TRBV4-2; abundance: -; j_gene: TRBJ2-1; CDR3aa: CASSQDPTSGSNEQFF
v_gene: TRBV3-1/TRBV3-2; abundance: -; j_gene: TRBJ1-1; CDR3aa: CASSQPRGAGNTEAFF
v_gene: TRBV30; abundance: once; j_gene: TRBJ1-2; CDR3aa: CAWSSTGFYGYTF
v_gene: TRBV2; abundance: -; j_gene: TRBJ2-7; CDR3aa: CASSEESGRYEQYF
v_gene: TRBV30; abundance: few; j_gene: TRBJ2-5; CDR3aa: CAWSPGQGVGQETQYF